This TCR beta chain stems from a study of blood T cell repertoires in COVID-19. Germline loops: CDR1 LNHDA, CDR2 SQIVND (reference sequence). The CDR3 is made up of 15 amino acids. V shed 7 bases and J shed 2 bases, with 15 bases lying between them. Libraries were prepared by immunoSEQ multiplex PCR; TCRdb keeps only in-frame clonotypes and omits some of them. The repertoire has more than 85,000 clones, about three quarters of them found once; the top ten carry roughly a fifth. Material for sequencing was peripheral blood. The chain joins TRBV19 to TRBJ1-5; perhaps TRBD1 as D (5 bases). The sequence derives from a woman aged 70-85 years with acute or convalescent COVID-19. In nucleotides, the CDR3 is TGTGCCAGTAAGGCCGGGGGGACGGGCAATCAGCCCCAGCATTTT. It encodes CASKAGGTGNQPQHF.